The rows below give T cell receptor beta chains drawn from one sample of a study of blood T cell repertoires in COVID-19. Using immunoSEQ multiplex PCR, the repertoire was profiled, and TCRdb retains in-frame clones only, with some absent. Of about 150,000 clones in the sample, 60% to 80% were seen once. The sequencing input was peripheral blood. Receptor source: a man in his 60s who had recovered from COVID-19. Each CDR3 is given with its conserved first and last residue. A D gene is named only where the DNA matches it firmly. Size tells how often a clone was seen (once, few, many) or the class of an expanded clone, and some rows leave it out.

TRBV2	.	TRBJ1-5	TRBD1	TGTGCCAGCAGCCTGTTTGGGACAGTCAATCAGCCCCAGCATTTT	CASSLFGTVNQPQHF
TRBV5-1	many	TRBJ2-4	.	TGCGCCAGCAGCTCGAGGGCAGGAGGAAACATTCAGTACTTC	CASSSRAGGNIQYF
TRBV7-3	many	TRBJ2-1	.	TGTGCCAGCAGCTCCGTATTGCTAGAGCCTCCGCAGTTCTTC	CASSSVLLEPPQFF
TRBV4-3	.	TRBJ1-6	TRBD1	TGCGCCAGCAGCCCCGGACAGGCCGGGAATTCACCCCTCCACTTT	CASSPGQAGNSPLHF
TRBV28	.	TRBJ2-7	.	TGTGCCAGCAGTTTCTACAGCCTCCGCTACGAGCAGTACTTC	CASSFYSLRYEQYF
TRBV7-2	.	TRBJ1-1	TRBD1	TGTGCCAGCAGCTTAGCTACGGGAGGGGGCGCAGCTTTCTTT	CASSLATGGGAAFF
TRBV3-1/TRBV3-2	.	TRBJ2-5	.	TGTGCCAGCAGCCAAGATAGGGCAGGGGAGCGTGAGACCCAGTACTTC	CASSQDRAGERETQYF
TRBV28	.	TRBJ1-2	.	TGTGCCAGCAAACAGGATCGCTATGGCTACACCTTC	CASKQDRYGYTF
TRBV12-3/TRBV12-4	.	TRBJ1-2	TRBD1	TGTGCCAGCAATTCAGGGGGCCATGGCTACACCTTC	CASNSGGHGYTF
TRBV6-5	.	TRBJ1-4	.	TGTGCCAGCAGTTACCCTGACGGACTTAATGAAAAACTGTTTTTT	CASSYPDGLNEKLFF
TRBV7-6	.	TRBJ2-5	.	TGTGCCAGCAGCTTAGGGGGCCCCGGGCGAGAAGAGACCCAGTACTTC	CASSLGGPGREETQYF
TRBV3-1/TRBV3-2	.	TRBJ2-4	TRBD2	TGTGCCAGCAGCCAAGCCTCGGGGGGGGGAAACATTCAGTACTTC	CASSQASGGGNIQYF
TRBV6-5	many	TRBJ2-1	TRBD2	TGTGCCAGCAGTTACCGGGGACTAGCGGTCAATGAGCAGTTCTTC	CASSYRGLAVNEQFF
TRBV30	.	TRBJ1-6	.	TGTGCCTGGAGTGCGCGGGGGTCACCCCTCCACTTT	CAWSARGSPLHF
TRBV7-2	.	TRBJ2-7	.	TGTGCCAGCAGCCAACGGACAGCCGGCTACGAGCAGTACTTC	CASSQRTAGYEQYF
TRBV9	few	TRBJ1-2	.	TGTGCCAGCAGCGTACGATACACCTCAGTGAGCTACACCTTC	CASSVRYTSVSYTF
TRBV7-8	.	TRBJ1-5	TRBD1	TGTGCCAGCAGCCGAGACAGGGAATGGAATCAGCCCCAGCATTTT	CASSRDREWNQPQHF
TRBV19	few	TRBJ1-1	.	TGTGCCAGTAGTAAATTATTCCGGGTCGAAGCTTTCTTT	CASSKLFRVEAFF
TRBV7-2	.	TRBJ2-7	.	TGTGCCAGCAGCTCCACCTGGGCAGCCTACGAGCAGTACTTC	CASSSTWAAYEQYF
TRBV10-3	few	TRBJ2-2	.	TGTGCCATCAGTGAGTCACAGTTGTTCGGGGGGCCCAGGACCGGGGAGCTGTTTTTT	CAISESQLFGGPRTGELFF
TRBV6-2/TRBV6-3	.	TRBJ1-4	TRBD1	TGTGCCAGCAGTTACATCGGGACAGGGGCTGAAAAACTGTTTTTT	CASSYIGTGAEKLFF
TRBV5-6	.	TRBJ2-4	.	TGTGCCAGCAGCTCTCGGTCCCTAGCCAAAAACATTCAGTACTTC	CASSSRSLAKNIQYF
TRBV9	.	TRBJ2-1	TRBD1	TGTGCCAGCAGCCAAATAACAGGGGTAAATGAGCAGTTCTTC	CASSQITGVNEQFF
TRBV6-5	.	TRBJ2-5	TRBD1	TGTGCCAGCACCTGGGACAGGGGGCAAGAGACCCAGTACTTC	CASTWDRGQETQYF
TRBV21-1	.	TRBJ1-6	.	TGTGCCAGCAGCAAACGGGGTAATTCACCCCTCCACTTT	CASSKRGNSPLHF
TRBV6-2/TRBV6-3	.	TRBJ2-5	TRBD1	TGTGCCAGCAGTTACTCCGAGACAGGGGAAGAGACCCAGTACTTC	CASSYSETGEETQYF
TRBV7-3	few	TRBJ1-1	.	TGTGCCAGCAGCTTAGAGGCAGGGACTGAAGCTTTCTTT	CASSLEAGTEAFF
TRBV19	.	TRBJ1-1	.	TGTGCCAGTAGAGTGATAGGGGGATACACTGAAGCTTTCTTT	CASRVIGGYTEAFF
TRBV25-1	.	TRBJ2-3	TRBD2	TGTGCCAGCAGTCTGACTAGCGGGAGGGCCGTAGATACGCAGTATTTT	CASSLTSGRAVDTQYF
TRBV5-1	once	TRBJ1-6	TRBD1	TGCGCCAGCCGACAGGGGGATTCACCCCTCCACTTT	CASRQGDSPLHF
TRBV28	.	TRBJ2-5	TRBD2	TGTGCCAGCAGTTTATTAGCGGGAGATGAGACCCAGTACTTC	CASSLLAGDETQYF
TRBV4-2	.	TRBJ1-5	.	TGTGCCAGCAGCCAAGATGGGCCTCAGGTAGATAGCAATCAGCCCCAGCATTTT	CASSQDGPQVDSNQPQHF
TRBV5-5	.	TRBJ1-2	.	TGTGCCAGCAGCTTAGGTTACAGGGAGGGCTATGGCTACACCTTC	CASSLGYREGYGYTF
TRBV7-3	.	TRBJ2-3	TRBD2	TGTGCCAGCAGCTCAACAGGACTAGACACAGATACGCAGTATTTT	CASSSTGLDTDTQYF
TRBV5-1	.	TRBJ1-1	TRBD1	TGCGCCAGCAGCTTACAGGGGGGCGGCACTGAAGCTTTCTTT	CASSLQGGGTEAFF
TRBV21-1	.	TRBJ2-1	.	TGTGCCAGCAGACAGGAGTCCGGGACAGGGAGATATGAGCAGTTCTTC	CASRQESGTGRYEQFF
TRBV5-4	.	TRBJ2-2	.	TGTGCCAGCAGCTTGGCGACGGGAAACACCGGGGAGCTGTTTTTT	CASSLATGNTGELFF
TRBV10-3	.	TRBJ2-7	.	TGTGCCATCAGGCAGAGGGACGAGCAGTACTTC	CAIRQRDEQYF
TRBV24-1	.	TRBJ2-1	.	TGTGCCACCAGTGATTTAAAGGGACTCCCCGATGAGCAGTTCTTC	CATSDLKGLPDEQFF
TRBV28	.	TRBJ1-2	.	TGTGCCAGCACCCCCCCAGGGAACTATGGCTACACCTTC	CASTPPGNYGYTF
TRBV19	.	TRBJ1-4	.	TGTGCCAGTAAGGCTGGGCCGAATAATGAAAAACTGTTTTTT	CASKAGPNNEKLFF
TRBV19	.	TRBJ2-5	TRBD2	TGTGCCAGTAGTCCAGGCGGGACTAGCGTTGAGACCCAGTACTTC	CASSPGGTSVETQYF
TRBV4-2	.	TRBJ1-6	TRBD1	TGTGCCAGCAGCCCGGGGAAGGGGGCGAGTTCACCCCTCCACTTT	CASSPGKGASSPLHF
TRBV5-1	.	TRBJ2-3	TRBD2	TGCGCCAGTGGGGGGACTAGCGGCACAGATACGCAGTATTTT	CASGGTSGTDTQYF
TRBV6-2/TRBV6-3	.	TRBJ2-2	.	TGTGCCAGCAGTTACCCACATCGGGAAAACACCGGGGAGCTGTTTTTT	CASSYPHRENTGELFF
TRBV5-1	.	TRBJ2-7	.	TGCGCCAGCAGTCTGGAAGGCAGGGGATGGGAGCAGTACTTC	CASSLEGRGWEQYF
TRBV4-2	.	TRBJ2-3	TRBD2	TGTGCCAGCAGCCAAGCCGGGACTAGCGGATTTAGCACAGATACGCAGTATTTT	CASSQAGTSGFSTDTQYF
TRBV3-1/TRBV3-2	once	TRBJ2-3	TRBD2	TGTGCCAGCAGCCAAGGCCCTAGCGGGGGGGCAGATACGCAGTATTTT	CASSQGPSGGADTQYF
TRBV30	.	TRBJ1-1	.	TGTGCCGGTACAGGGTGGGGGACTGAAGCTTTCTTT	CAGTGWGTEAFF
TRBV24-1	.	TRBJ2-1	.	TGTGCCACCAGTGATACAGAGAATGAGCAGTTCTTC	CATSDTENEQFF
TRBV4-2	.	TRBJ2-3	TRBD2	TGTGCCAGCAGCCAAGATCCTAGCGGGGGCACTAGCACAGATACGCAGTATTTT	CASSQDPSGGTSTDTQYF
TRBV1	once	TRBJ2-5	.	TGCACCAGCAGCCAAGACCTAGCGGGGGGGCCGACCCAGTACTTC	CTSSQDLAGGPTQYF
TRBV7-2	.	TRBJ2-3	TRBD1	TGTGCCAGCAGCTGGGACAGGGGAGACCTAGATACGCAGTATTTT	CASSWDRGDLDTQYF
TRBV4-3	.	TRBJ1-3	.	TGCGCCAGCAGCCAAGTCATCTGGGGGGAAGAATATTTT	CASSQVIWGEEYF
TRBV6-5	.	TRBJ1-1	.	TGTGCCAGCAGTTACTCGATTCGGGCAGGGTCCGAAGCTTTCTTT	CASSYSIRAGSEAFF